This is a list of T cell receptor beta chains from one sample in a study of type 1 regulatory T cells. TCRdb re-analysed the reads in MiXCR, keeping a single row per CDR3 protein. There are about 69,000 distinct CDR3 sequences in the sample; under 25% occur only once, and 8.3% lies in the top ten. No antigen has been identified for these receptors. Source material: cultured type 1 regulatory T (Tr1) cells, either the whole culture or a sorted fraction (not recorded which). All receptors come from a human donor in good health. Both conserved end residues are part of each CDR3. A D gene is named only where the DNA matches it firmly. For some rows the clone size is stated as once, few or many, or as a class when expanded; others skip it.

v_gene: TRBV5-1; d_gene: TRBD2; abundance: NA; j_gene: TRBJ2-2; CDR3aa: CASRDSRGVTGELFF; CDR3nt: TGCGCCAGCAGGGACTCCCGGGGGGTCACCGGGGAGCTGTTTTTT
v_gene: TRBV2; d_gene: TRBD1; abundance: NA; j_gene: TRBJ1-6; CDR3aa: CASGQELTGEPLHF; CDR3nt: TGTGCCAGCGGACAAGAATTGACAGGGGAGCCCCTCCACTTT
v_gene: TRBV20-1; d_gene: TRBD2; abundance: few; j_gene: TRBJ2-3; CDR3aa: CSASSGATNTQYF; CDR3nt: TGCAGTGCTTCTAGCGGAGCTACAAATACGCAGTATTTT
v_gene: TRBV24-1; d_gene: NA; abundance: NA; j_gene: TRBJ2-2; CDR3aa: CATSDLSNTGEQFF; CDR3nt: TGTGCCACCAGTGATTTATCGAACACCGGGGAGCAGTTTTTT
v_gene: TRBV11-2; d_gene: NA; abundance: few; j_gene: TRBJ1-6; CDR3aa: CASSLGPSPLHF; CDR3nt: TGTGCCAGCAGCTTAGGCCCTTCACCCCTCCACTTT
v_gene: TRBV7-9; d_gene: TRBD1; abundance: NA; j_gene: TRBJ1-2; CDR3aa: CASSPNRGLYGYTF; CDR3nt: TGTGCCAGCAGCCCGAACAGGGGACTCTATGGCTACACCTTC
v_gene: TRBV5-7; d_gene: TRBD2; abundance: few; j_gene: TRBJ2-7; CDR3aa: CASSLWVRLAATYEQYF; CDR3nt: TGTGCCAGCAGCTTGTGGGTGAGACTAGCGGCAACCTACGAGCAGTACTTC
v_gene: TRBV29-1; d_gene: NA; abundance: NA; j_gene: TRBJ2-5; CDR3aa: CSVDAPAQETQYF; CDR3nt: TGCAGCGTTGATGCTCCAGCCCAAGAGACCCAGTACTTC
v_gene: TRBV5-5; d_gene: TRBD1; abundance: many; j_gene: TRBJ1-5; CDR3aa: CASSATGGSNQPQHF; CDR3nt: TGTGCCAGCAGCGCTACAGGGGGAAGCAATCAGCCCCAGCATTTT
v_gene: TRBV24-1; d_gene: NA; abundance: many; j_gene: TRBJ2-6; CDR3aa: CATSEGKSGANVLTF; CDR3nt: TGTGCCACCAGTGAGGGGAAGTCTGGGGCCAACGTCCTGACTTTC
v_gene: TRBV20-1; d_gene: NA; abundance: few; j_gene: TRBJ1-5; CDR3aa: CSARGGAAAHF; CDR3nt: TGCAGTGCTAGAGGAGGGGCAGCTGCGCATTTT
v_gene: TRBV28; d_gene: NA; abundance: few; j_gene: TRBJ1-5; CDR3aa: CASSFRGAQPQHF; CDR3nt: TGTGCCAGCAGTTTCCGGGGGGCTCAGCCCCAGCATTTT
v_gene: TRBV10-3; d_gene: TRBD1; abundance: NA; j_gene: TRBJ1-1; CDR3aa: CAISNLGQGDTEAFF; CDR3nt: TGTGCCATCAGTAACCTGGGACAGGGGGACACTGAAGCTTTCTTT
v_gene: TRBV2; d_gene: TRBD1; abundance: NA; j_gene: TRBJ1-1; CDR3aa: CASRGQTLNTEAFF; CDR3nt: TGTGCCAGCAGGGGACAGACCCTCAACACTGAAGCTTTCTTT
v_gene: TRBV9; d_gene: NA; abundance: NA; j_gene: TRBJ1-2; CDR3aa: CASGVKGGNYGYTF; CDR3nt: TGTGCCAGCGGCGTCAAAGGGGGTAACTATGGCTACACCTTC
v_gene: TRBV5-1; d_gene: TRBD2; abundance: few; j_gene: TRBJ2-1; CDR3aa: CASSWGLGGIRGDNEQFF; CDR3nt: TGCGCCAGCAGCTGGGGACTAGGGGGTATCCGTGGAGACAATGAGCAGTTCTTC
v_gene: TRBV30; d_gene: TRBD2; abundance: few; j_gene: TRBJ2-1; CDR3aa: CAWDIAGGFNEQFF; CDR3nt: TGTGCCTGGGATATAGCGGGAGGGTTCAATGAGCAGTTCTTC
v_gene: TRBV20-1; d_gene: NA; abundance: few; j_gene: TRBJ2-1; CDR3aa: CSAEHLATNEQFF; CDR3nt: TGCAGTGCCGAGCACCTAGCTACCAATGAGCAGTTCTTC
v_gene: TRBV5-6; d_gene: NA; abundance: many; j_gene: TRBJ1-2; CDR3aa: CASSTVGVYTF; CDR3nt: TGTGCCAGCAGCACCGTCGGGGTTTACACCTTC
v_gene: TRBV27; d_gene: TRBD2; abundance: NA; j_gene: TRBJ2-5; CDR3aa: CASSTRLAGVETQYF; CDR3nt: TGTGCCAGCAGCACCCGACTAGCGGGAGTGGAGACCCAGTACTTC
v_gene: TRBV7-2; d_gene: NA; abundance: NA; j_gene: TRBJ2-5; CDR3aa: CASSLARQGQYF; CDR3nt: TGTGCCAGCAGCTTGGCTCGACAAGGCCAGTACTTC
v_gene: TRBV5-1; d_gene: TRBD2; abundance: few; j_gene: TRBJ2-1; CDR3aa: CASSLEGLAGGSYNEQFF; CDR3nt: TGCGCCAGCAGCTTGGAGGGACTAGCGGGAGGATCCTACAATGAGCAGTTCTTC
v_gene: TRBV5-1; d_gene: TRBD2; abundance: NA; j_gene: TRBJ2-3; CDR3aa: CASSPMGLAGGIADTQYF; CDR3nt: TGCGCCAGCAGCCCAATGGGACTAGCGGGAGGGATCGCAGATACGCAGTATTTT
v_gene: TRBV4-2; d_gene: NA; abundance: NA; j_gene: TRBJ2-7; CDR3aa: CASSHPMKDFYEQYF; CDR3nt: TGTGCCAGCAGCCATCCGATGAAGGACTTCTACGAGCAGTACTTC
v_gene: TRBV7-2; d_gene: NA; abundance: few; j_gene: TRBJ2-2; CDR3aa: CASSLEGRELFF; CDR3nt: TGTGCCAGCAGCTTAGAAGGTCGGGAGCTGTTTTTT
v_gene: TRBV10-3; d_gene: NA; abundance: many; j_gene: TRBJ2-2; CDR3aa: CAISLSGPNTGELFF; CDR3nt: TGTGCCATCAGTTTGAGCGGGCCCAACACCGGGGAGCTGTTTTTT
v_gene: TRBV4-2; d_gene: NA; abundance: NA; j_gene: TRBJ1-3; CDR3aa: CANSQGTLSADTIYF; CDR3nt: TGTGCCAACAGCCAAGGAACTCTCTCCGCGGACACCATATATTTT
v_gene: TRBV20-1; d_gene: NA; abundance: NA; j_gene: TRBJ1-4; CDR3aa: CSATGTPSLEEKLFF; CDR3nt: TGCAGTGCTACAGGGACGCCCAGCTTGGAGGAAAAACTGTTTTTT
v_gene: TRBV5-1; d_gene: NA; abundance: NA; j_gene: TRBJ1-1; CDR3aa: CASSLQSNTEAFF; CDR3nt: TGCGCCAGCAGCTTGCAGAGTAACACTGAAGCTTTCTTT
v_gene: TRBV10-3; d_gene: NA; abundance: NA; j_gene: TRBJ2-2; CDR3aa: CAISVSRNTGELFF; CDR3nt: TGTGCCATCAGTGTTTCTCGAAATACCGGGGAGCTGTTTTTT
v_gene: TRBV5-1; d_gene: TRBD2; abundance: many; j_gene: TRBJ2-1; CDR3aa: CASVRTSGDNEQFF; CDR3nt: TGCGCCAGCGTTCGGACTAGCGGTGACAATGAGCAGTTCTTC
v_gene: TRBV7-8; d_gene: NA; abundance: few; j_gene: TRBJ2-3; CDR3aa: CASSFHPGVGTDTQYF; CDR3nt: TGTGCCAGCAGCTTCCACCCGGGAGTGGGCACAGATACGCAGTATTTT
v_gene: TRBV29-1; d_gene: TRBD2; abundance: NA; j_gene: TRBJ2-1; CDR3aa: CSVARSTSGYNEQFF; CDR3nt: TGCAGCGTTGCCCGGTCGACTAGCGGATACAATGAGCAGTTCTTC
v_gene: TRBV5-1; d_gene: NA; abundance: NA; j_gene: TRBJ2-3; CDR3aa: CASSLAIGAGGITDTQYF; CDR3nt: TGCGCCAGCAGCTTGGCCATTGGCGCAGGGGGGATCACAGATACGCAGTATTTT
v_gene: TRBV5-1; d_gene: NA; abundance: NA; j_gene: TRBJ2-6; CDR3aa: CASSPQGAGANVLTF; CDR3nt: TGCGCCAGCAGCCCGCAGGGAGCCGGGGCCAACGTCCTGACTTTC
v_gene: TRBV7-2; d_gene: NA; abundance: NA; j_gene: TRBJ2-1; CDR3aa: CATRRGGLDEQFF; CDR3nt: TGTGCCACCCGTAGGGGGGGGTTGGATGAGCAGTTCTTC
v_gene: TRBV28; d_gene: NA; abundance: few; j_gene: TRBJ2-7; CDR3aa: CASRVKPYEQYF; CDR3nt: TGTGCCAGCAGAGTCAAACCCTACGAGCAGTACTTC
v_gene: TRBV7-2; d_gene: NA; abundance: NA; j_gene: TRBJ2-7; CDR3aa: CASGRGQGVNEQYF; CDR3nt: TGTGCCAGCGGGCGGGGGCAAGGGGTTAACGAGCAGTACTTC
v_gene: TRBV24-1; d_gene: NA; abundance: few; j_gene: TRBJ1-1; CDR3aa: CATSGEGTTEAFF; CDR3nt: TGTGCCACCTCCGGTGAAGGAACCACTGAAGCTTTCTTT
v_gene: TRBV5-4; d_gene: TRBD2; abundance: NA; j_gene: TRBJ2-1; CDR3aa: CASSHVAGGYNEQFF; CDR3nt: TGTGCCAGCAGCCACGTGGCGGGAGGCTACAATGAGCAGTTCTTC
v_gene: TRBV5-6; d_gene: TRBD2; abundance: NA; j_gene: TRBJ2-7; CDR3aa: CASRRRTSGYEQYF; CDR3nt: TGTGCCAGCAGGAGGAGGACTAGCGGGTACGAGCAGTACTTC
v_gene: TRBV6-5; d_gene: NA; abundance: NA; j_gene: TRBJ1-1; CDR3aa: CASSYSRVLGATEAFF; CDR3nt: TGTGCCAGCAGTTACTCCAGGGTTCTGGGGGCGACTGAAGCTTTCTTT
v_gene: TRBV28; d_gene: NA; abundance: many; j_gene: TRBJ2-6; CDR3aa: CASSLWGAHGANVLTF; CDR3nt: TGTGCCAGCAGTTTATGGGGGGCGCACGGGGCCAACGTCCTGACTTTC
v_gene: TRBV5-1; d_gene: NA; abundance: NA; j_gene: TRBJ1-2; CDR3aa: CASSLDRSVGYTF; CDR3nt: TGCGCCAGCAGCTTGGACAGGTCGGTTGGCTACACCTTC
v_gene: TRBV7-3; d_gene: TRBD2; abundance: NA; j_gene: TRBJ2-3; CDR3aa: CASSRTRLGDTQYF; CDR3nt: TGTGCCAGCAGCCGGACTAGGCTTGGGGATACGCAGTATTTT
v_gene: TRBV20-1; d_gene: NA; abundance: NA; j_gene: TRBJ1-6; CDR3aa: CSASNRALGPLHF; CDR3nt: TGCAGTGCTAGTAACAGGGCCCTTGGACCCCTCCACTTT
v_gene: TRBV27; d_gene: TRBD2; abundance: few; j_gene: TRBJ2-1; CDR3aa: CASSLFQRERHEQFF; CDR3nt: TGTGCCAGCAGTTTATTCCAGCGGGAGAGGCATGAGCAGTTCTTC